The rows below give T cell receptor beta chains drawn from one sample of a study of blood T cell repertoires in COVID-19. Repertoires were generated with immunoSEQ multiplex PCR, while TCRdb's copy carries only in-frame clones and drops some. Seen here are under 350,000 clones, roughly 86% observed once, and the top ten hold under 3%. The sequenced material came from PBMCs or T cells enriched from blood (not recorded which). The source of these receptors is a woman aged 18 to 35 who had recovered from COVID-19. CDR3s include the opening cysteine and the closing phenylalanine or tryptophan. Each record gives: clone size, CDR3 length, V gene, J gene, D gene, CDR3 DNA, CDR3 protein. The D gene is left open where the match is weak. Clone size is not always given. Where it is, it says once, few, many or a class for expanded clones.

.	14	TRBV4-1	TRBJ2-7	TRBD2	TGCGCCAGCAGCCCCCGGGAGGATACCTACGAGCAGTACTTC	CASSPREDTYEQYF
.	15	TRBV10-1	TRBJ1-5	TRBD1	TGCGCCAGCAGTGAGTCTAGGGGGCTCGGGCAGCCCCAGCATTTT	CASSESRGLGQPQHF
many	18	TRBV11-2	TRBJ1-1	.	TGTGCCAGCAGCTTAAATTGGGGCCAGGTAGGCGTGAACACTGAAGCTTTCTTT	CASSLNWGQVGVNTEAFF
.	16	TRBV7-9	TRBJ1-3	.	TGTGCCAGCAGCTTAGGCCAGGGTGGTGGTGGAAACACCATATATTTT	CASSLGQGGGGNTIYF
.	11	TRBV6-5	TRBJ1-2	TRBD1	TGTGCCAGTACACAGGGGTTTGGCTACACCTTC	CASTQGFGYTF
.	15	TRBV6-2/TRBV6-3	TRBJ2-7	TRBD1	TGTGCCAGCAGTTTAAGGACAGGGGAGAGGTACGAGCAGTACTTC	CASSLRTGERYEQYF
.	17	TRBV4-1	TRBJ1-2	TRBD1	TGCGCCAGCAGCCAAGTTTTCCCACGGACAGGTGTCTATGGCTACACCTTC	CASSQVFPRTGVYGYTF
.	11	TRBV6-5	TRBJ1-1	.	TGTGCCAGCAGTTCCCGACTTGAAGCTTTCTTT	CASSSRLEAFF
.	16	TRBV19	TRBJ2-1	TRBD2	TGTGCCAGTAGTATTGCTAGCGGGGGGAACTACAATGAGCAGTTCTTC	CASSIASGGNYNEQFF
.	15	TRBV25-1	TRBJ2-1	TRBD2	TGTGCCAGCAGTGAGGCTAGCGGGAGTTTTGCCGAGCAGTTCTTC	CASSEASGSFAEQFF
.	15	TRBV6-4	TRBJ1-2	TRBD1	TGTGCCAGCAGTGACTCGGGGACAGGGCGACATGGCTACACCTTC	CASSDSGTGRHGYTF
few	12	TRBV6-5	TRBJ2-7	TRBD1	TGTGCCAGCACCCGGGACAGGGAGCAACAGTACTTC	CASTRDREQQYF
.	13	TRBV11-2	TRBJ2-1	.	TGTGCCAGCAGCGCCCACAGGGAAAGGGGGCAGTTCTTC	CASSAHRERGQFF
.	14	TRBV5-5	TRBJ1-3	.	TGTGCCAGCAGCTCCAGGGGAGATGGAAACACCATATATTTT	CASSSRGDGNTIYF
.	16	TRBV27	TRBJ2-7	TRBD1	TGTGCCACCCGGGGGACAGGGGTGGCCTCGCCCTACGAGCAGTACTTC	CATRGTGVASPYEQYF
once	14	TRBV6-5	TRBJ2-1	TRBD1	TGTGCCACCACCCGGCCGGGACAGATTACTGAGCAGTTCTTC	CATTRPGQITEQFF
.	16	TRBV6-2/TRBV6-3	TRBJ2-7	TRBD2	TGTGCCAGCAGCCCCCTAAAACTAGCGGGAGTGGGGAAGCAGTACTTC	CASSPLKLAGVGKQYF
.	15	TRBV3-1/TRBV3-2	TRBJ2-7	.	TGTGCCAGCAGCCAAGGGGCAGGGACAACCTACGAGCAGTACTTC	CASSQGAGTTYEQYF
.	16	TRBV10-3	TRBJ2-7	TRBD1	TGTGCCATCAGTGAGTCGGTCAGACAGGGGCCCTCCGAGCAGTACTTC	CAISESVRQGPSEQYF
.	15	TRBV19	TRBJ2-7	TRBD2	TGTGCCAGTACAGGCGGGAGGTTAAGCTCCTACGAGCAGTACTTC	CASTGGRLSSYEQYF
.	15	TRBV4-3	TRBJ2-1	.	TGCGCCAGCAGCCAAGACCCCGGCGGCCGCAATGAGCAGTTCTTC	CASSQDPGGRNEQFF
once	15	TRBV5-1	TRBJ1-6	.	TGCGCCAGCAGCTTTGGGCGGGGGGCGGATTCACCCCTCCACTTT	CASSFGRGADSPLHF
few	14	TRBV5-1	TRBJ2-7	TRBD1	TGCGCCAGCAGCTTCGGGACAGGGTCCTACGAGCAGTACTTC	CASSFGTGSYEQYF
.	14	TRBV5-1	TRBJ2-5	TRBD1	TGCGCCAGCAGCCCCGGGACAGGTGAAGAGACCCAGTACTTC	CASSPGTGEETQYF
.	16	TRBV3-1/TRBV3-2	TRBJ1-3	.	TGTGCCAGCAGCCAAGATCTCTCCGGGGGTGTAGACACCATATATTTT	CASSQDLSGGVDTIYF
.	15	TRBV19	TRBJ1-2	TRBD1	TGTGCCAGTAACATGAGGGCAGGGGGCTTTAATGGCTACACCTTC	CASNMRAGGFNGYTF
once	15	TRBV5-1	TRBJ2-1	TRBD1	TGCGCCAGCAGCTTACCGGGACAGGGGGCTGGTGAGCAGTTCTTC	CASSLPGQGAGEQFF
.	15	TRBV28	TRBJ1-5	.	TGTGCCAGCAGTTTATACTTTGTTGGCAATCAGCCCCAGCATTTT	CASSLYFVGNQPQHF
.	14	TRBV7-2	TRBJ2-3	TRBD1	TGTGCCAGCAGCAGGCAGGGGGCAGCAGATACGCAGTATTTT	CASSRQGAADTQYF
.	11	TRBV28	TRBJ1-2	TRBD1	TGTGCCACCCGGGACAGCGGAGGCTACACCTTC	CATRDSGGYTF
.	15	TRBV7-2	TRBJ1-5	.	TGTGCCAGCAGCTTAGGTTTTCTTAGCAATCAGCCCCAGCATTTT	CASSLGFLSNQPQHF
.	14	TRBV4-1	TRBJ2-1	TRBD2	TGCGCCAGCAGCCGAGGACTAGCCCCCAATGAGCAGTTCTTC	CASSRGLAPNEQFF
.	15	TRBV11-2	TRBJ2-1	TRBD2	TGTGCCAGCAGCTCCAATAGCGGGTTAAACAATGAGCAGTTCTTC	CASSSNSGLNNEQFF
.	15	TRBV11-2	TRBJ2-1	TRBD2	TGTGCCAGCAGCTCTAGCGGGAGGGCCAGAAATGAGCAGTTCTTC	CASSSSGRARNEQFF
.	16	TRBV5-6	TRBJ1-3	.	TGTGCCAGCAGCTTGGGGGACTACGGACCTGGAAACACCATATATTTT	CASSLGDYGPGNTIYF
.	16	TRBV9	TRBJ2-5	TRBD2	TGTGCCAGCAGCGCTACTAGCGGGGGGTACCAAGAGACCCAGTACTTC	CASSATSGGYQETQYF
.	18	TRBV10-3	TRBJ2-1	.	TGTGCCATCAGTGAGTCGCTGGTAGCGACCTCGATATACAATGAGCAGTTCTTC	CAISESLVATSIYNEQFF
.	16	TRBV6-6	TRBJ1-2	TRBD1	TGTGCCAGCAGTTACACAGGGACAGGGAAGAACTATGGCTACACCTTC	CASSYTGTGKNYGYTF
.	13	TRBV5-6	TRBJ2-3	.	TGTGCCAGCAGCCGTTTTAGCACAGATACGCAGTATTTT	CASSRFSTDTQYF
.	18	TRBV18	TRBJ2-1	.	TGTGCCAGCTCACCACGTCTCGGACAAACGAGCTCCTACAATGAGCAGTTCTTC	CASSPRLGQTSSYNEQFF
.	13	TRBV19	TRBJ2-4	TRBD1	TGTGCCAGTAGCCCGGGGACAGGGCCCATTCAGTACTTC	CASSPGTGPIQYF
.	18	TRBV5-1	TRBJ2-1	.	TGCGCCAGCAGCCCAGCCCGGCAGGGTATCTTACCCTACAATGAGCAGTTCTTC	CASSPARQGILPYNEQFF
.	15	TRBV11-2	TRBJ2-7	TRBD2	TGTGCCACCGGACTAGCGGGAGGAAGCGCCTACGAGCAGTACTTC	CATGLAGGSAYEQYF
.	13	TRBV19	TRBJ2-5	.	TGTGCCAGTAGTATCGAAGGAGGGGAGACCCAGTACTTC	CASSIEGGETQYF
.	15	TRBV6-5	TRBJ2-1	TRBD2	TGTGCCAGCAGTATTACTAGCGGGAGCCACAATGAGCAGTTCTTC	CASSITSGSHNEQFF
.	16	TRBV13	TRBJ2-5	TRBD2	TGTGCCAGCAGCGCAGGACCGGGACTACCTCCAGAGACCCAGTACTTC	CASSAGPGLPPETQYF
once	15	TRBV6-5	TRBJ1-5	TRBD1	TGTGCCAGCAGTCAACAGGGGGGTGGCAATCAGCCCCAGCATTTT	CASSQQGGGNQPQHF
.	17	TRBV7-2	TRBJ2-3	.	TGTGCCAGCAGCTTTAGTAAGTGGGAGGTGGGCACAGATACGCAGTATTTT	CASSFSKWEVGTDTQYF
.	17	TRBV6-1	TRBJ1-5	.	TGTGCCAGCAGTGAAGCTTTCCCAGATCGGGGCAATCAGCCCCAGCATTTT	CASSEAFPDRGNQPQHF
.	19	TRBV28	TRBJ2-1	TRBD2	TGTGCCAGCAGCATAAGACTAGCGGGAGGACTAAGCTCCTACAATGAGCAGTTCTTC	CASSIRLAGGLSSYNEQFF
few	15	TRBV5-1	TRBJ2-2	TRBD2	TGCGCCAGCAGCTCAGCGGGAGTAGGCACCGGGGAGCTGTTTTTT	CASSSAGVGTGELFF
once	12	TRBV7-2	TRBJ1-2	.	TGTGCCAGCAGCTCAGGGTACTATGGCTACACCTTC	CASSSGYYGYTF
once	17	TRBV6-2/TRBV6-3	TRBJ1-5	TRBD1	TGTGCCAGCAGTTACTGGACAGGGGAGGCCAGCAATCAGCCCCAGCATTTT	CASSYWTGEASNQPQHF
.	15	TRBV6-5	TRBJ2-2	TRBD1	TGTGCCAGCAGGGAGGGACAGGGGTTCTCCGGGGAGCTGTTTTTT	CASREGQGFSGELFF
.	15	TRBV5-1	TRBJ1-2	TRBD1	TGCGCCAGCAGCTCCGGACAGGGTGGCCCCTATGGCTACACCTTC	CASSSGQGGPYGYTF